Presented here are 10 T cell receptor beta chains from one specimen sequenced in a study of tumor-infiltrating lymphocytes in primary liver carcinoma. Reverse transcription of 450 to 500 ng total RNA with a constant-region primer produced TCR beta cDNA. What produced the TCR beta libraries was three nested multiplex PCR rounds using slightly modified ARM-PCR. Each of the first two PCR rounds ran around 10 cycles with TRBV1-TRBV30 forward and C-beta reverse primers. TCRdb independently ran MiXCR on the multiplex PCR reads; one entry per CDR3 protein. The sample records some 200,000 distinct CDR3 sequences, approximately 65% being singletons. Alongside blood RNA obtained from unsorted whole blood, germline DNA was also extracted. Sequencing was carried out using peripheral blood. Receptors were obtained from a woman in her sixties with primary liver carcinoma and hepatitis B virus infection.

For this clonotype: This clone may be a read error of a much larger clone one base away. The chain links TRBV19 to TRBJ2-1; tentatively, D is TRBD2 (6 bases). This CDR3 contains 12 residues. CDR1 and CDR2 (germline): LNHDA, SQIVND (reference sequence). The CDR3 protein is CANSFLADEQFF. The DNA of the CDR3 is TGTGCCAATAGTTTCTTAGCGGATGAGCAGTTCTTC. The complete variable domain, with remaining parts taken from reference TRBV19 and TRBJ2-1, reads DGGITQSPKYLFRKEGQNVTLSCEQNLNHDAMYWYRQDPGQGLRLIYYSQIVNDFQKGDIAEGYSVSREKKESFPLTVTSAQKNPTAFYLCANSFLADEQFFGPGTRLTVL.

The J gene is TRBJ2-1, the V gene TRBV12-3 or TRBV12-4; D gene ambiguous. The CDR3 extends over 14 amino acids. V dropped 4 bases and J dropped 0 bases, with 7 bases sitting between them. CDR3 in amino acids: CASSYRVSYNEQFF. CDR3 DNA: TGTGCCAGCAGTTATCGTGTCTCCTACAATGAGCAGTTCTTC.

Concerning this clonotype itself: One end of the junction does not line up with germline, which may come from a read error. The CDR3 reads CTSSDDQGTESFF. DNA for the CDR3: TGTACCAGCAGTGACGATCAGGGCACTGAATCTTTCTTT. The rearrangement uses TRBV12-3 or TRBV12-4 and TRBJ1-1, with D possibly TRBD1 on 5 matching bases. The CDR3 runs to 13 residues.

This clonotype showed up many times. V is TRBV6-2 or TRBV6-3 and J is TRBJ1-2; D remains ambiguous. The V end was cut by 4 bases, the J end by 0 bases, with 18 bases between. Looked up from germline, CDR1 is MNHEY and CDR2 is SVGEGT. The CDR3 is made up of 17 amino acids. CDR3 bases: TGTGCCAGCAGTTCCCCAACAACGGAAAAGGCTAACTATGGCTACACCTTC. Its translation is CASSSPTTEKANYGYTF.

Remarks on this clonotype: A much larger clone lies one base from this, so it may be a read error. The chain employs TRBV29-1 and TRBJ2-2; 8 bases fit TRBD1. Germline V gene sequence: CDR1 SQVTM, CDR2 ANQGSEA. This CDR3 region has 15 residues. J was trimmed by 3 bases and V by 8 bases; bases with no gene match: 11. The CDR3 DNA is TGCAGCACTGTGGATACAGGGGGGCACACCGGGGAGCTGTTTTTT. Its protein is CSTVDTGGHTGELFF.

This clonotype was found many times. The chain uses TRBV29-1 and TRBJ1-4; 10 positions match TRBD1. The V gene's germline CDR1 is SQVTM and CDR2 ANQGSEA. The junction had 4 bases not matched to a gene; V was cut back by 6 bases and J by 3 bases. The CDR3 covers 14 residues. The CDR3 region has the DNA TGCAGCGTCCGGGACAGGGGACCTAATGAAAAACTGTTTTTT. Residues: CSVRDRGPNEKLFF.

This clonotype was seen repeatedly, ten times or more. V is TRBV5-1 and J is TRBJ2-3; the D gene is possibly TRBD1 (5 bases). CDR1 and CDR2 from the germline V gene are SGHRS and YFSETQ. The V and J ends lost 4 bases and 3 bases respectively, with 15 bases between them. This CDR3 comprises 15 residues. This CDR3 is CASSRTSLPTDTQYF. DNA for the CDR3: TGCGCCAGCAGCCGGACATCCCTTCCGACAGATACGCAGTATTTT.

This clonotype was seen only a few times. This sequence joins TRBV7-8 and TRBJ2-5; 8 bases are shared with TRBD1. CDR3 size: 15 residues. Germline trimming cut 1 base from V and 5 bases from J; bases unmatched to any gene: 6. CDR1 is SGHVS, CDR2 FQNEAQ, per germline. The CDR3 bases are TGTGCCAGCAGCTTAGGGCAGGGGGCGAAGGAGACCCAGTACTTC. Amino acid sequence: CASSLGQGAKETQYF.

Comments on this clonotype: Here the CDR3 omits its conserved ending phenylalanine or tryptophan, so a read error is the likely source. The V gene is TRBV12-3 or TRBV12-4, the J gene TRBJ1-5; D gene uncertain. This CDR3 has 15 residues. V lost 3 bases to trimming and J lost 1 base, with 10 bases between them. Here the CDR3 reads CASSFMIASNQPQHL. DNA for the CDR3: TGTGCCAGCAGTTTTATGATAGCAAGCAATCAGCCCCAGCATTTA.

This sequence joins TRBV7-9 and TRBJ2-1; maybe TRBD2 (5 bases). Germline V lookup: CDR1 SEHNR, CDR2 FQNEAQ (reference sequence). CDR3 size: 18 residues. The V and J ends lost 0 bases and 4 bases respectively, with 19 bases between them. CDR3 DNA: TGTGCCAGCAGCTTAGCGCTTAATTCTCTAGGACTTTACAATGAGCAGTTCTTC. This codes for CASSLALNSLGLYNEQFF. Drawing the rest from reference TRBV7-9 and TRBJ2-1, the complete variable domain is DTGVSQNPRHKITKRGQNVTFRCDPISEHNRLYWYRQTLGQGPEFLTYFQNEAQLEKSRLLSDRFSAERPKGSFSTLEIQRTEQGDSAMYLCASSLALNSLGLYNEQFFGPGTRLTVL.